The sequence of this T cell receptor (beta chain) was determined in a study of T cell changes during pregnancy in multiple sclerosis. CDR1 is ENHRY, CDR2 SYGVKD, per germline. This CDR3 contains 11 residues. Trimming removed 10 bases from V and 4 bases from J, with 9 bases in between. Produced via immunoSEQ multiplex PCR; TCRdb's table is partial and in-frame only. The sample holds roughly 61,000 clones, roughly 90% seen once. The receptor comes from a female donor in good health, enrolled as a control in a pregnancy study. This chain links TRBV10-3 with TRBJ2-3; D is uncertain. Sequenced material: peripheral blood, taken in the first trimester of pregnancy. CDR3 amino acids: CATVRADTQYF. CDR3 DNA sequence: TGTGCCACCGTGAGAGCAGATACGCAGTATTTT.